These T cell receptor beta chains were read from a single sample in a study of cytomegalovirus exposure and HLA in healthy donors. Sequencing used immunoSEQ multiplex PCR; TCRdb keeps in-frame clones, though not all of them. The sample lists fewer than 200,000 clones; around three quarters were seen once. The sequencing input was PBMCs. Receptor source: a middle-aged man in good health and CMV-seronegative. The CDR3 runs from the conserved cysteine through the conserved F or W. D genes are given only for firm matches. The size field is filled for only some rows; it gives once, few, many or a size class.

V: TRBV18; D: .; size: .; J: TRBJ1-2; DNA: TGTGCCAGCTCACCCGGGACAAACTATGGCTACACCTTC; CDR3: CASSPGTNYGYTF
V: TRBV6-5; D: TRBD1; size: .; J: TRBJ1-5; DNA: TGTGCCAGCAGGACAGGGGGTCGCAATCAGCCCCAGCATTTT; CDR3: CASRTGGRNQPQHF
V: TRBV5-1; D: .; size: .; J: TRBJ1-2; DNA: TGCGCCAGCAGCGCTACACAGGCTAACTATGGCTACACCTTC; CDR3: CASSATQANYGYTF
V: TRBV5-4; D: TRBD2; size: .; J: TRBJ2-7; DNA: TGTGCCAGCAGCCCGACGGCGGGAGGTCTCGAGCAGTACTTC; CDR3: CASSPTAGGLEQYF
V: TRBV21-1; D: .; size: few; J: TRBJ2-7; DNA: TGTGCTAACCCCGGGACAGGGGTCCCCTACGAGCAGTACTTC; CDR3: CANPGTGVPYEQYF
V: TRBV5-1; D: TRBD1; size: .; J: TRBJ1-1; DNA: TGCGCCAGCAGCACCAACAGGGGCGGGAACACTGAAGCTTTCTTT; CDR3: CASSTNRGGNTEAFF
V: TRBV7-2; D: .; size: .; J: TRBJ2-7; DNA: TGTGCCAGCAGCTTAGCCCTCGGGAACGAGCAGTACTTC; CDR3: CASSLALGNEQYF
V: TRBV2; D: TRBD1; size: .; J: TRBJ2-7; DNA: TGTGCCAGCAGGTGGACAGGGGCCTCCTACGAGCAGTACTTC; CDR3: CASRWTGASYEQYF
V: TRBV14; D: .; size: few; J: TRBJ2-2; DNA: TGTGCCAGCAGCCAAGATCACAGGGCGGACACCGGGGAGCTGTTTTTT; CDR3: CASSQDHRADTGELFF
V: TRBV18; D: TRBD1; size: .; J: TRBJ2-6; DNA: TGTGCCAGCTCGACGGCTACAGGGGCTGGGGCCAACGTCCTGACTTTC; CDR3: CASSTATGAGANVLTF
V: TRBV7-9; D: TRBD1; size: .; J: TRBJ1-2; DNA: TGTGCCAGCAGCTTAGTGACAGGGGGCGGAGAGAGTGGCTACACCTTC; CDR3: CASSLVTGGGESGYTF
V: TRBV7-8; D: .; size: .; J: TRBJ2-7; DNA: TGTGCCAGCAGCTTAGGTTCCCCCACAGGGTACTCCTACGAGCAGTACTTC; CDR3: CASSLGSPTGYSYEQYF
V: TRBV7-9; D: TRBD1; size: .; J: TRBJ2-2; DNA: TGTGCCAGCAGATCGACAGGGATCAACACCGGGGAGCTGTTTTTT; CDR3: CASRSTGINTGELFF
V: TRBV6-5; D: .; size: .; J: TRBJ1-4; DNA: TGTGCCAGCAGTTTTGATAGCGCCTCTAATGAAAAACTGTTTTTT; CDR3: CASSFDSASNEKLFF
V: TRBV4-3; D: TRBD1; size: .; J: TRBJ1-2; DNA: TGCGCCAGCAGCCAAGACGTAACCGGGACAGGGGGATTTAACGGCTACACCTTC; CDR3: CASSQDVTGTGGFNGYTF
V: TRBV27; D: TRBD1; size: few; J: TRBJ1-2; DNA: TGTGCCAGCAGTCTAAAACCCGGGACAGGGTATGGTGGCTACACCTTC; CDR3: CASSLKPGTGYGGYTF
V: TRBV6-5; D: .; size: .; J: TRBJ2-5; DNA: TGTGCCAGCTGCCACGGAGAGACCCAGTACTTC; CDR3: CASCHGETQYF
V: TRBV7-3; D: TRBD1; size: .; J: TRBJ1-1; DNA: TGTGCCAGCAGAGCGACAGGGGGCCACACTGAAGCTTTCTTT; CDR3: CASRATGGHTEAFF
V: TRBV7-9; D: TRBD2; size: .; J: TRBJ2-3; DNA: TGTGCCAGCAGCTTTCTAGCGGGAGGACTGATGACAGATACGCAGTATTTT; CDR3: CASSFLAGGLMTDTQYF
V: TRBV6-5; D: TRBD2; size: .; J: TRBJ2-3; DNA: TGTGCCAGCAGCCCCAGCGGGGGGGCGACTCGGACGCAGTATTTT; CDR3: CASSPSGGATRTQYF
V: TRBV6-4; D: .; size: .; J: TRBJ2-7; DNA: TGTGCCAGCAGTGTGGGAGCACAATACGAGCAGTACTTC; CDR3: CASSVGAQYEQYF
V: TRBV5-1; D: TRBD2; size: .; J: TRBJ2-2; DNA: TGCGCCAGCAGCCGAGCGGGGCTTAACACCGGGGAGCTGTTTTTT; CDR3: CASSRAGLNTGELFF
V: TRBV7-2; D: .; size: .; J: TRBJ1-4; DNA: TGTGCCAGCAGCCCACGGGAGGGGAATGAAAAACTGTTTTTT; CDR3: CASSPREGNEKLFF
V: TRBV5-4; D: TRBD1; size: .; J: TRBJ2-3; DNA: TGTGCCAGCAGCACGGGACGGGACAGGGGAGATACGCAGTATTTT; CDR3: CASSTGRDRGDTQYF
V: TRBV2; D: TRBD2; size: .; J: TRBJ2-5; DNA: TGTGCCAGCAGTGAAGGGGGAGGGATACAAGAGACCCAGTACTTC; CDR3: CASSEGGGIQETQYF
V: TRBV23-1; D: .; size: .; J: TRBJ1-4; DNA: TGCGCCAGCAGTCAAACCCGCAGGGCGAAACTGTTTTTT; CDR3: CASSQTRRAKLFF
V: TRBV6-5; D: .; size: .; J: TRBJ2-5; DNA: TGTGCCAGCAGTCTAATGGCGGGAGAGACCCAGTACTTC; CDR3: CASSLMAGETQYF
V: TRBV7-9; D: .; size: .; J: TRBJ2-7; DNA: TGTGCCAGCAGCTTACCCGGACAGTACGAGCAGTACTTC; CDR3: CASSLPGQYEQYF
V: TRBV9; D: .; size: .; J: TRBJ1-5; DNA: TGTGCCAGCAGCGTAGCTGCAGGACAGCCCCAGCATTTT; CDR3: CASSVAAGQPQHF
V: TRBV25-1; D: TRBD1; size: .; J: TRBJ2-7; DNA: TGTGCCAGCAGGGGACAGGGGCCCTACGAGCAGTACTTC; CDR3: CASRGQGPYEQYF
V: TRBV5-1; D: TRBD2; size: few; J: TRBJ2-5; DNA: TGCGCCAGCAGGCAGGGAGGGTTTGAGACCCAGTACTTC; CDR3: CASRQGGFETQYF
V: TRBV4-3; D: .; size: .; J: TRBJ2-5; DNA: TGCGCCAGCAGCCTGGGGGCCCAAGAGACCCAGTACTTC; CDR3: CASSLGAQETQYF
V: TRBV9; D: .; size: .; J: TRBJ2-2; DNA: TGTGCCAGCAGCGTAGGGGCACAGGTAAACACCGGGGAGCTGTTTTTT; CDR3: CASSVGAQVNTGELFF
V: TRBV7-9; D: .; size: .; J: TRBJ1-2; DNA: TGTGCCAGCAGCCCCTCAGGGTACGCTGGCTACACCTTC; CDR3: CASSPSGYAGYTF
V: TRBV2; D: .; size: .; J: TRBJ2-3; DNA: TGTGCCAGCAGTGAAGACCATCTAATCTGGTATTTT; CDR3: CASSEDHLIWYF
V: TRBV4-1; D: .; size: .; J: TRBJ2-7; DNA: TGCGCCAGCAGCCAAGGTAACACCGACTACGAGCAGTACTTC; CDR3: CASSQGNTDYEQYF
V: TRBV9; D: .; size: .; J: TRBJ1-1; DNA: TGTGCCAGCAGCGTAGATCCAGGCCGGTGGACTGAAGCTTTCTTT; CDR3: CASSVDPGRWTEAFF
V: TRBV19; D: TRBD2; size: .; J: TRBJ2-7; DNA: TGTGCCAGTAGTATGACGGGAGGAGCCTACGAGCAGTACTTC; CDR3: CASSMTGGAYEQYF
V: TRBV7-2; D: TRBD1; size: .; J: TRBJ2-7; DNA: TGTGCCAGCAGACCGTTAGGGGGCAGGGTTTCCTACGAGCAGTACTTC; CDR3: CASRPLGGRVSYEQYF
V: TRBV4-3; D: .; size: .; J: TRBJ1-4; DNA: TGCGCCAGCAGCCAAGGGGTAGGGGGGGGTGAGGAAAAACTGTTTTTT; CDR3: CASSQGVGGGEEKLFF
V: TRBV27; D: .; size: .; J: TRBJ1-4; DNA: TGTGCCAGCAGCCAAACAGTAGGGCGGGTCGAAAAACTGTTTTTT; CDR3: CASSQTVGRVEKLFF
V: TRBV27; D: TRBD1; size: .; J: TRBJ2-5; DNA: TGTGCCAGCATGAACTGGCGGGGTTTGCTATCGGGGACAGGGAAGGTGTTAGGAGAGACCCAGTACTTC; CDR3: CASMNWRGLLSGTGKVLGETQYF
V: TRBV7-9; D: .; size: .; J: TRBJ2-3; DNA: TGTGCCAGCAGCTTAGGGCCAGAACACACAGATACGCAATATTTT; CDR3: CASSLGPEHTDTQYF
V: TRBV2; D: TRBD1; size: .; J: TRBJ1-1; DNA: TGTGCCAGCAGTGGGCGAGGACAGGGAGGAGTCTCTGAAGCTTTCTTT; CDR3: CASSGRGQGGVSEAFF
V: TRBV6-5; D: TRBD1; size: .; J: TRBJ2-3; DNA: TGTGCCAGCAGTTACGCCGGGACAGTGCGGGATACGCAGTATTTT; CDR3: CASSYAGTVRDTQYF
V: TRBV30; D: TRBD1; size: .; J: TRBJ2-4; DNA: TGTGCCTGGAGTGGACAGGGATACAGAGGAAACATTCAGTACTTC; CDR3: CAWSGQGYRGNIQYF
V: TRBV29-1; D: TRBD1; size: .; J: TRBJ1-1; DNA: TGCAGCGGCCTACAGGGGGCTGGGGGGAACACTGAAGCTTTCTTT; CDR3: CSGLQGAGGNTEAFF
V: TRBV30; D: .; size: .; J: TRBJ1-2; DNA: TGTGCCTGGAGTGGGGACACTAACTATGGCTACACCTTC; CDR3: CAWSGDTNYGYTF
V: TRBV6-5; D: TRBD1; size: .; J: TRBJ1-1; DNA: TGTGCCAGCAGTCGACAGGGTACTGAAGCTTTCTTT; CDR3: CASSRQGTEAFF
V: TRBV18; D: TRBD1; size: .; J: TRBJ1-2; DNA: TGTGCCAGCTCACCGCTAAATTCCCAGACAGGGAGTGGCTACACCTTC; CDR3: CASSPLNSQTGSGYTF
V: TRBV5-6; D: .; size: .; J: TRBJ2-3; DNA: TGTGCCAGCAGCACTGCCGCGGCGCAGTATTTT; CDR3: CASSTAAAQYF
V: TRBV18; D: .; size: few; J: TRBJ1-1; DNA: TGTGCCAGCTCACCCCAAGGTGCCGGGACTGAAGCTTTCTTT; CDR3: CASSPQGAGTEAFF
V: TRBV19; D: .; size: .; J: TRBJ2-6; DNA: TGTGCCAGTACTGATGGCCGCTCTGGGGCCAACGTCCTGACTTTC; CDR3: CASTDGRSGANVLTF
V: TRBV19; D: .; size: .; J: TRBJ1-2; DNA: TGTGCCAGTAGTTCCTCCCGGACTCAATCGGACTATGGCTACACCTTC; CDR3: CASSSSRTQSDYGYTF
V: TRBV5-1; D: TRBD1; size: once; J: TRBJ1-2; DNA: TGCGCCAGCAGCTCAAACAGACAGGGTCTGAGCTACACCTTC; CDR3: CASSSNRQGLSYTF